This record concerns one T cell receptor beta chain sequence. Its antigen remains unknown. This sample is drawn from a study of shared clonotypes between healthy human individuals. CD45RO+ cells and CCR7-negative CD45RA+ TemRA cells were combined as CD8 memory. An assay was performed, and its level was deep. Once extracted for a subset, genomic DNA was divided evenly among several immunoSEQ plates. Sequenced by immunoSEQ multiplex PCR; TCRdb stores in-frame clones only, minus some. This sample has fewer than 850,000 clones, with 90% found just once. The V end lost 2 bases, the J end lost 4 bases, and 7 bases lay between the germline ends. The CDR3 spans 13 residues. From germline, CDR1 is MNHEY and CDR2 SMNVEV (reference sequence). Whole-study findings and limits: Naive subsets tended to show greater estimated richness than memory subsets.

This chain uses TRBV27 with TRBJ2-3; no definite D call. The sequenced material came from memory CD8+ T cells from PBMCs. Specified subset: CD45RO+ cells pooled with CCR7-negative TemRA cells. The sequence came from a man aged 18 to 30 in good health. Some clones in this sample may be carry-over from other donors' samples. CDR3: CASSLGFSDTQYF. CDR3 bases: TGTGCCAGCAGTTTAGGGTTTTCAGATACGCAGTATTTT.